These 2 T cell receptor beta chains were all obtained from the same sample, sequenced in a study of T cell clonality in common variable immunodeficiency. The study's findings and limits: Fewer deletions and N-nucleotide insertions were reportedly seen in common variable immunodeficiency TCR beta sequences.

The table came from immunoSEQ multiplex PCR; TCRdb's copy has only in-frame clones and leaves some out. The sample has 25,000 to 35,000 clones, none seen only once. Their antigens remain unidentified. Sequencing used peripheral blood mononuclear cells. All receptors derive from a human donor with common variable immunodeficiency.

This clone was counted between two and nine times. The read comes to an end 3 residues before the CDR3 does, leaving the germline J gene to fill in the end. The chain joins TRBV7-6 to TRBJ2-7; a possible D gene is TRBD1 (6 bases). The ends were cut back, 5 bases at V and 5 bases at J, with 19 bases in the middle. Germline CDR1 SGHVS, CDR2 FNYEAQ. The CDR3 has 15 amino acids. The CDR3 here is CASSHGHRVSDEQYF. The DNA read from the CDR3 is TGTGCCAGCAGCCACGGACACAGGGTTAGCGACGAG.

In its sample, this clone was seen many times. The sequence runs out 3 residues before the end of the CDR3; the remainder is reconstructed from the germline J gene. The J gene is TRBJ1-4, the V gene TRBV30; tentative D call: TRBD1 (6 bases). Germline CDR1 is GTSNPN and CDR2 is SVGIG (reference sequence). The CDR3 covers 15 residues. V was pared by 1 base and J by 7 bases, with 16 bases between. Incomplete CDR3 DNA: TGTGCCTGGAGTGCCCGCGGGGGGCCTGTTGAAAAA. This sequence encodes CAWSARGGPVEK. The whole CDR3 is CAWSARGGPVEKLFF. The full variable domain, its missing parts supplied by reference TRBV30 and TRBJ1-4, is SQTIHQWPATLVQPVGSPLSLECTVEGTSNPNLYWYRQAAGRGLQLLFYSVGIGQISSEVPQNLSASRPQDRQFILSSKKLLLSDSGFYLCAWSARGGPVEKLFFGSGTQLSVL.